The TCR beta chain described here comes from a study of T-cell memory formation after mild COVID-19. The overall study: The TCR clusters were mostly specific to one donor.

TCR alpha and TCR beta cDNA libraries with sample barcodes and UMIs came from 5'RACE using constant-segment primers. In TCRdb, the 5' RACE reads were re-called with MiXCR into one record per CDR3 protein. Of about 560,000 distinct CDR3 sequences listed, roughly 17% are singletons. Regarding the study as a whole: Some clones that responded turned up in pre-infection memory, which suggests that cross-reactive memory joined in. Contracting CD8+ clones were enriched in EMRA, CD4+ mainly in CM and EM.

This clonotype showed up just a few times. Its cognate antigen is unknown. CDR3 length: 15 amino acids. The junction had 2 bases not matched to a gene; V was cut back by 0 bases and J by 2 bases. Germline V gene sequence: CDR1 MNHEY, CDR2 SVGAGI. Input material: PBMCs or a T cell subset sorted from them (not recorded which). The chain employs TRBV6-5 and TRBJ2-7; 9 bases match TRBD1. The source is an adult woman who had mild COVID-19 (a few samples of this study predate the infection). Cell type and time point are not known. Written as DNA, the CDR3 is TGTGCCAGCAGTTACTCAGGACAGGGGCCCTACGAGCAGTACTTC. It translates to CASSYSGQGPYEQYF.